This T cell receptor (beta chain) appears in the sequencing data of a study of blood T cell repertoires in COVID-19. Authors' data handling: Amplification from reference gene primers served as the basis for estimated nucleated cell counts. Clones were sequenced by immunoSEQ multiplex PCR, and TCRdb holds only the in-frame ones, with some missing. That table is the source of V, J and clone size, and D and trimming were worked out from the DNA. The table lists about 220,000 clones, around 85% of them singletons, with approximately 5.4% in the top ten. This clone was counted between two and nine times. The V gene's germline CDR1 is SNHLY and CDR2 FYNNEI. The CDR3 contains 18 residues. V lost 4 bases to trimming and J lost 0 bases; unmatched junction nucleotides: 12.

The rearrangement joins TRBV2 to TRBJ2-7; 10 bases map to TRBD1. This receptor was identified in a human donor in a cohort sampled during active COVID-19. The sample taken for sequencing was peripheral blood. CDR3 amino acids: CASSGSLGTGDISYEQYF. For the CDR3, the DNA is TGTGCCAGCAGTGGAAGCTTAGGGACAGGGGACATCTCCTACGAGCAGTACTTC.